Following are 25 T cell receptor beta chains from one sample sequenced in a study of blood T cell repertoires in COVID-19. Profiling relied on immunoSEQ multiplex PCR, and the TCRdb table lists in-frame clones only, not all of them. The sample records about 180,000 clones, about 88% being singletons. The sequenced sample consisted of PBMCs or T cells enriched from blood (not recorded which). These receptors originate from a woman in her 40s with acute COVID-19.

The chain couples TRBV7-8 to TRBJ1-1; 9 bases align to TRBD1. Germline V lookup: CDR1 SGHVS, CDR2 FQNEAQ. The V segment lost 5 bases and the J segment 0 bases; nucleotides outside the gene matches: 4. The length of the CDR3 is 15 residues. The CDR3, as DNA: TGTGCCAGCAGCCCCCGGGACAGGGTGAACACTGAAGCTTTCTTT. Protein: CASSPRDRVNTEAFF.

The CDR3 nucleotides read TGTGCCAGCAGCTTACTCGCGGGAGCCAAGTCCTACGAGCAGTACTTC. It translates to CASSLLAGAKSYEQYF. V usage is TRBV11-2 and J usage is TRBJ2-7; 7 nucleotides align to TRBD2. The CDR3 is made up of 16 amino acids. Trimming took 2 bases from V and 1 from J; bases not matched to a gene: 8. Germline CDR1 is SGHAT and CDR2 is FQNNGV.

V and J are TRBV6-1 and TRBJ2-7; 8 bases map to TRBD1. Germline trimming cut 1 base from V and 2 bases from J; bases unmatched to any gene: 7. The CDR3 extends over 16 amino acids. Germline V lookup: CDR1 MNHNS, CDR2 SASEGT. The CDR3 nucleotides are TGTGCCAGCAGTGAAGTGGGGACAGGTCCTCCCTACGAGCAGTACTTC. It specifies CASSEVGTGPPYEQYF.

This chain joins TRBV11-2 and TRBJ2-1; D remains ambiguous. This CDR3 has 11 residues. V lost 7 bases and J lost 10, with 11 bases in between. Looked up from germline, CDR1 is SGHAT and CDR2 is FQNNGV. CDR3 residues: CASTRSREQFF. The CDR3, as DNA: TGTGCCAGCACCCGTAGCCGGGAGCAGTTCTTC.

This chain connects TRBV12-5 to TRBJ2-7; 8 bases map to TRBD1. This CDR3 has 14 amino acids. Germline V CDR1 and CDR2: LGHNT, FRNRAP. After removal of 1 base from V and 8 bases from J, the junction contained 7 bases not matched to a gene. CDR3 in DNA: TGTGCTAGTGGTTTGGGGCAGGGGGCTAGGAAGCAGTACTTC. Protein product: CASGLGQGARKQYF.

The chain employs TRBV27 and TRBJ1-4; D gene unclear. Germline V gene sequence: CDR1 MNHEY, CDR2 SMNVEV (reference sequence). The CDR3 is 13 amino acids. The V and J ends lost 7 bases and 6 bases respectively, with 12 bases between them. Here the CDR3 reads CASKGSGYEKLFF. CDR3 in DNA: TGTGCCAGCAAAGGTTCAGGTTATGAAAAACTGTTTTTT. Filled out from reference TRBV27 and TRBJ1-4, the complete variable domain reads EAQVTQNPRYLITVTGKKLTVTCSQNMNHEYMSWYRQDPGLGLRQIYYSMNVEVTDKGDVPEGYKVSRKEKRNFPLILESPSPNQTSLYFCASKGSGYEKLFFGSGTQLSVL.

The rearrangement joins TRBV28 to TRBJ2-3; 9 bases align to TRBD1. Germline CDR1 is MDHEN and CDR2 is SYDVKM. The CDR3 consists of 15 residues. The V gene end was trimmed by 4 bases and the J gene end by 2 bases; junction bases not matched to a gene: 4. CDR3 region: CASSSQGAFTDTQYF. In DNA, the CDR3 is TGTGCCAGCAGTTCACAGGGGGCATTCACAGATACGCAGTATTTT.

The CDR3 reads CASTNRGGSPLHF. In DNA form, the CDR3 reads TGTGCCAGCACGAACAGGGGAGGTTCACCCCTCCACTTT. The chain couples TRBV18 to TRBJ1-6; 7 bases line up with TRBD1. This CDR3 contains 13 residues. The J segment lost 9 bases and the V segment lost 8 bases, leaving 7 bases of the junction unmatched. The germline V gene has CDR1 KGHSH and CDR2 LQKENI.

This clone was counted once. The rearrangement joins TRBV27 to TRBJ1-5, with a weak D call TRBD1 (6 bases). The CDR3 consists of 14 residues. In germline, CDR1 is MNHEY, CDR2 SMNVEV (reference sequence). The V end was cut by 2 bases, the J end by 4 bases, with 9 bases between. The CDR3 sequence: CASSLRTGNQPQHF. In DNA, the CDR3 is TGTGCCAGCAGTTTAAGAACAGGGAATCAGCCCCAGCATTTT.

The rearrangement uses TRBV5-1 and TRBJ1-2; tentatively, D is TRBD1 (6 bases). Germline lookup yields CDR1 SGHRS and CDR2 YFSETQ. The CDR3 is 14 amino acids. V was clipped by 0 bases and J by 4 bases, with 10 bases between them. DNA for the CDR3: TGCGCCAGCAGCTTGGAGGGGGTCTCCTATGGCTACACCTTC. It specifies CASSLEGVSYGYTF.

V gene TRBV7-2 combines with J gene TRBJ2-2, with 7 bases lining up with TRBD2. The J segment lost 5 bases and the V segment lost 5 bases, leaving 11 bases of the junction unmatched. From germline, CDR1 is SGHTA and CDR2 FQGNSA. The CDR3 runs to 16 residues. CDR3 in amino acids: CASSARAGRVTGELFF. In DNA, the CDR3 is TGTGCCAGCAGCGCACGCGCAGGGAGGGTAACCGGGGAGCTGTTTTTT. Using reference TRBV7-2 and TRBJ2-2 for the parts outside the CDR3, the full variable domain is GAGVSQSPSNKVTEKGKDVELRCDPISGHTALYWYRQSLGQGLEFLIYFQGNSAPDKSGLPSDRFSAERTGGSVSTLTIQRTQQEDSAVYLCASSARAGRVTGELFFGEGSRLTVL.

This chain connects TRBV30 to TRBJ1-4; D is unresolved. CDR3 length: 14 residues. Germline V gene sequence: CDR1 GTSNPN, CDR2 SVGIG (reference sequence). V was clipped by 2 bases and J by 10 bases, with 17 bases between them. The CDR3 region is CAWSMAGSAAKLFF. CDR3 DNA: TGTGCCTGGAGTATGGCTGGGAGCGCAGCAAAACTGTTTTTT.

This chain connects TRBV28 to TRBJ2-4; 9 bases map to TRBD1. CDR1 and CDR2 (germline): MDHEN, SYDVKM. The CDR3 runs to 15 residues. The ends lost 5 bases at V and 10 bases at J; junction bases unmatched: 12. CDR3 residues: CASSPRDRDVGIQYF. The DNA of the CDR3 is TGTGCCAGCAGTCCCCGGGACAGGGATGTTGGTATTCAGTACTTC.

The CDR3 DNA reads TGTGCCACCCAACTGTGGGGAGAAAACTATGGCTACACCTTC. It is translated as CATQLWGENYGYTF. V gene TRBV28 combines with J gene TRBJ1-2; D remains ambiguous. CDR3 length: 14 residues. V was clipped by 10 bases and J by 2 bases, with 17 bases between them. CDR1 is MDHEN, CDR2 SYDVKM, per germline.

The J gene is TRBJ2-7, the V gene TRBV6-5; 14 nucleotides agree with TRBD2. Germline V gene sequence: CDR1 MNHEY, CDR2 SVGAGI. Germline trimming cut 6 bases from V and 11 bases from J; bases unmatched to any gene: 9. The CDR3 extends over 14 amino acids. The CDR3 is CASRPGTSGSKEYF. The CDR3 DNA reads as TGTGCCAGCAGGCCCGGGACTAGCGGGAGTAAGGAGTACTTC.

The rearrangement uses TRBV21-1 and TRBJ2-1; the table's D gene call, TRBD2, was not cross checked with the DNA. TRBV21-1 counts as a pseudogene. This CDR3 contains 19 residues. CDR3 bases: TGTGCCAGCAGCAAAATCGGGTTAGCGGGACCGAGCTCCTACAATGAGCAGTTCTTC. This translates into CASSKIGLAGPSSYNEQFF.

The chain combines TRBV21-1 with TRBJ2-7; the D segment call TRBD2 is taken from the table without a DNA check. TRBV21-1 is deemed a pseudogene. CDR3 length: 17 amino acids. CDR3 protein: CASSKGRGSACSYEQYF. CDR3 nucleotide sequence: TGTGCCAGCAGCAAAGGCCGCGGCAGCGCTTGCTCCTACGAGCAGTACTTC.

The V and J genes are TRBV5-6 and TRBJ1-4; 10 bases line up with TRBD1. The germline CDR1 and CDR2 sequences are SGHDT and YYEEEE. V lost 4 bases to trimming and J lost 8 bases; unmatched junction nucleotides: 5. CDR3 size: 14 residues. DNA of the CDR3: TGTGCCAGCAGCGTGGGACAGGGGAGGGAAAAACTGTTTTTT. Its translation is CASSVGQGREKLFF.

In its sample, this clone was seen once. This chain links TRBV4-1 with TRBJ2-3; TRBD2 agrees at 11 bases. J lost 6 bases, V lost 1 base, and 18 bases had no gene match. Germline V gene lookup returns CDR1 MGHRA and CDR2 YSYEKL. The CDR3 has 20 amino acids. DNA of the CDR3: TGCGCCAGCAGCCAAGCGTCCGGGACTAGCGGACCCGTCCATCCGGATACGCAGTATTTT. It specifies CASSQASGTSGPVHPDTQYF.

V is TRBV5-1 and J is TRBJ2-1; 7 nucleotides agree with TRBD2. Germline V gene lookup returns CDR1 SGHRS and CDR2 YFSETQ. This CDR3 region has 17 residues. Trimming cost V 4 bases and J 2 bases; bases outside gene matches: 12. The CDR3 sequence is CASSPAYGTKAYNEQFF. CDR3 coding DNA: TGCGCCAGCAGCCCCGCGTACGGGACTAAGGCCTACAATGAGCAGTTCTTC.

On this clone itself: Other DNA variants within this sample encode the same CDR3. This rearrangement joins TRBV14 to TRBJ1-2; TRBD1 might be the D (5 bases). The CDR3 is 14 residues long. Looked up from germline, CDR1 is SGHDN and CDR2 is FVKESK. Trimming stripped 1 base from V and 4 bases from J, with 10 bases between. The CDR3 here is CASSQGTGPYGYTF. For the CDR3, the DNA is TGTGCCAGCAGCCAAGGTACAGGACCCTATGGCTACACCTTC.

A few counts support this clone. The J gene is TRBJ1-6, the V gene TRBV4-1, with 7 positions matching TRBD1. In germline, CDR1 is MGHRA, CDR2 YSYEKL. With V trimmed by 4 bases and J by 7 bases, 7 bases remained unmatched. This CDR3 contains 15 residues. The DNA of the CDR3 is TGCGCCAGCAGCCGTGGACAGGCCGAAAATTCACCCCTCCACTTT. This gives the protein CASSRGQAENSPLHF.

The rearrangement joins TRBV9 to TRBJ2-7; 11 nucleotides agree with TRBD2. V was pared by 3 bases and J by 5 bases, with 4 bases of the junction left unmatched. Germline V lookup: CDR1 SGDLS, CDR2 YYNGEE. The CDR3 has 14 residues. CDR3 amino acids: CASSASGRWNEQYF. CDR3 nucleotide sequence: TGTGCCAGCAGCGCTAGCGGGAGGTGGAACGAGCAGTACTTC.

V usage is TRBV11-2 and J usage is TRBJ1-5, with TRBD1 identical over 10 bases. There are 17 residues in the CDR3. CDR1 and CDR2 (germline): SGHAT, FQNNGV. With V trimmed by 5 bases and J by 5 bases, 12 bases remained unmatched. The CDR3 spells CASSTPGTGEWDQPQHF. Here the CDR3 DNA reads TGTGCCAGCAGCACCCCCGGGACAGGGGAGTGGGATCAGCCCCAGCATTTT.

J is TRBJ1-4 and V is TRBV2, with a weak D call TRBD1 (5 bases). This CDR3 spans 18 amino acids. Trimming took 5 bases from V and 1 from J, leaving 20 bases between them. Germline CDR1 and CDR2: SNHLY and FYNNEI. DNA of the CDR3: TGTGCCAGCAGTCCCCGCCGTGAAGTAGGGGAAACTAATGAAAAACTGTTTTTT. It codes for CASSPRREVGETNEKLFF.